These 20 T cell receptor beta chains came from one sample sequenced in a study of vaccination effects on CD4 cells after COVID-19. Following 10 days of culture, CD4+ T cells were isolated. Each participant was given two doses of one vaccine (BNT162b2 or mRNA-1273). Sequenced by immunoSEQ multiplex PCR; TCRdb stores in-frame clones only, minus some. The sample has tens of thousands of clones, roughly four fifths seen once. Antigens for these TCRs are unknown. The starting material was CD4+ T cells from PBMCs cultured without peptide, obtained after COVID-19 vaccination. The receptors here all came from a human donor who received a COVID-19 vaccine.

The CDR3 coding sequence is TGTGCCAGCTCACAGACAGGGCCAAGCTCCTACGAGCAGTACGTC. Translation: CASSQTGPSSYEQYV. The chain combines TRBV18 with TRBJ2-7; 7 positions match TRBD1. The junction had 6 bases not matched to a gene; V was cut back by 4 bases and J by 0 bases. This CDR3 has 15 residues. Germline-derived CDR1 and CDR2 are KGHSH and LQKENI.

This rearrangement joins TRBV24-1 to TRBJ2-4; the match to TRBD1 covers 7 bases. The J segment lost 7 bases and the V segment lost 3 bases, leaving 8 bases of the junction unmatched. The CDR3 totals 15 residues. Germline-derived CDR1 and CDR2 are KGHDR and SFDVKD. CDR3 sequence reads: CATSDPRQGNNIQYF. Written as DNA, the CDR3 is TGTGCCACCAGTGATCCGAGACAGGGTAACAACATTCAGTACTTC.

CDR3 coding DNA: TGTGCCAGCAGCTCGTCATGGGCTAGCGGTTTTGCAGATACGCAGTATTTT. Translating it yields CASSSSWASGFADTQYF. The V gene is TRBV6-2 or TRBV6-3, the J gene TRBJ2-3, with 7 bases that match TRBD2. The CDR3 has 17 residues. The V gene end was trimmed by 6 bases and the J gene end by 4 bases; junction bases not matched to a gene: 16. Per the germline V gene, CDR1 is MNHEY and CDR2 is SVGEGT.

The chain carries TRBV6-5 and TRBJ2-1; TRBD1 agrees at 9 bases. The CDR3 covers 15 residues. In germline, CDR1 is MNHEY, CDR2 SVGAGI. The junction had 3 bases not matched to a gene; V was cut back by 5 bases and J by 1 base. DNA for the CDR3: TGTGCCAGCAGTCCCGGGACAGGGTCCTACAATGAGCAGTTCTTC. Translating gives CASSPGTGSYNEQFF.

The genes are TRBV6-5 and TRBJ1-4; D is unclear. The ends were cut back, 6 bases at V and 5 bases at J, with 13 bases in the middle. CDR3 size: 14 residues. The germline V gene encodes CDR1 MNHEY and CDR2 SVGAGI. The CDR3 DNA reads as TGTGCCAGCAGGGCCAGCGCCTTCAATGAAAAACTGTTTTTT. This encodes CASRASAFNEKLFF.

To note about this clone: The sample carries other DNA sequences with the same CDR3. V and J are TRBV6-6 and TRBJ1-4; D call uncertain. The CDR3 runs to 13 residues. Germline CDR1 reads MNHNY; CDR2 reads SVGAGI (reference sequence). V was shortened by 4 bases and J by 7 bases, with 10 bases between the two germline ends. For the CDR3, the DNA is TGTGCCAGCAGTTTGGACTGGGTTGAAAAACTGTTTTTT. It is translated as CASSLDWVEKLFF.

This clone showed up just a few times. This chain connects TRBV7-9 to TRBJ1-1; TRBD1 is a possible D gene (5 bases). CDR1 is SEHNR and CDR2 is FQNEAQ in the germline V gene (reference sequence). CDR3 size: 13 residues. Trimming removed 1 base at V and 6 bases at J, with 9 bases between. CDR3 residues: CASSLVGAAEAFF. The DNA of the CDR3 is TGTGCCAGCAGCTTAGTAGGGGCGGCTGAAGCTTTCTTT.

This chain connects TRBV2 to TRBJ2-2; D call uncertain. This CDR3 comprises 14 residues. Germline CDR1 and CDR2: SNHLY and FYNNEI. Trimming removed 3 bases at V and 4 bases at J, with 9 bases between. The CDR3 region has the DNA TGTGCCAGCAGTGAGGTCAGATCCACCGGGGAGCTGTTTTTT. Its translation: CASSEVRSTGELFF.

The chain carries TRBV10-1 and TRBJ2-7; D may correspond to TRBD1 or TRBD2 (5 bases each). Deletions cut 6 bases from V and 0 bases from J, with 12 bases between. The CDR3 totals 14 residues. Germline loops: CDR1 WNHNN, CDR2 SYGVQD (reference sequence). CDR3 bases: TGCGCCAGCAGGGGACGGGTAGCCTCCTACGAGCAGTACGTC. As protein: CASRGRVASYEQYV.

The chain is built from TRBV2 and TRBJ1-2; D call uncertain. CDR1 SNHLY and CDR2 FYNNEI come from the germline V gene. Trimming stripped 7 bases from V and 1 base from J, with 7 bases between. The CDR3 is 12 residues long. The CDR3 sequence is CASKGDNYGYTF. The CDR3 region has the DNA TGTGCCAGCAAGGGAGATAACTATGGCTACACCTTC. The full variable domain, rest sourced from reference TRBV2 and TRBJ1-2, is EPEVTQTPSHQVTQMGQEVILRCVPISNHLYFYWYRQILGQKVEFLVSFYNNEISEKSEIFDDQFSVERPDGSNFTLKIRSTKLEDSAMYFCASKGDNYGYTFGSGTRLTVV.

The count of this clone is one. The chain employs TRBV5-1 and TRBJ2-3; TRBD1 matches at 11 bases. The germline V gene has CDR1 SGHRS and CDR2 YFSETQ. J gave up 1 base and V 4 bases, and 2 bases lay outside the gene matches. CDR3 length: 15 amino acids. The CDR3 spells CASSGQGAGTDTQYF. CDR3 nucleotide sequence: TGCGCCAGCAGCGGACAGGGGGCGGGCACAGATACGCAGTATTTT.

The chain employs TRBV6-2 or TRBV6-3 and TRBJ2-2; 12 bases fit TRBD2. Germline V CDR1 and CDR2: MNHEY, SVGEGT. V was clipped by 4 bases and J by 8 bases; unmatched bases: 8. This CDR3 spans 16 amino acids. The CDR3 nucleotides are TGTGCCAGCAGTTCCGGACTAGCGGGGCAGAGGGGGGAGCTGTTTTTT. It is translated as CASSSGLAGQRGELFF.

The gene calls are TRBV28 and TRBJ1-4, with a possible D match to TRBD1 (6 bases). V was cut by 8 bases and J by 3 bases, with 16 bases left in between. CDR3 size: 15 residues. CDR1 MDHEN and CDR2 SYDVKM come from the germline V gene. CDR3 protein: CASSKAGAANEKLFF. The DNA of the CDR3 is TGTGCCAGCTCTAAGGCGGGGGCGGCTAATGAAAAACTGTTTTTT.

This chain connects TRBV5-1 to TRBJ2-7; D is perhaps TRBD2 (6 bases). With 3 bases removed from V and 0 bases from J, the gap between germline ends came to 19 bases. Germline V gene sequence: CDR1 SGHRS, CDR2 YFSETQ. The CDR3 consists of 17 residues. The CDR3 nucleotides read TGCGCCAGCAGCTGGACTAATCGACGCGAGAGCTCCTACGAGCAGTACGTC. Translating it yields CASSWTNRRESSYEQYV.

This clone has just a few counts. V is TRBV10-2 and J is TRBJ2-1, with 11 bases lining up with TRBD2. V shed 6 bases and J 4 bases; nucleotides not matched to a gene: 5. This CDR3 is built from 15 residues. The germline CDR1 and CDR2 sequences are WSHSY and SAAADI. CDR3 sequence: CASRTLAGVYNEQFF. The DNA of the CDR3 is TGCGCCAGCAGGACACTAGCGGGGGTATACAATGAGCAGTTCTTC.

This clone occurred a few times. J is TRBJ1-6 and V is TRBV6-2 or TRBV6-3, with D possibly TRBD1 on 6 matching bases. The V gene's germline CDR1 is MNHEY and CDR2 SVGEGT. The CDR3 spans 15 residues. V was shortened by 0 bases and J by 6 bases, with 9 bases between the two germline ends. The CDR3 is CASSYSWTANSPLHF. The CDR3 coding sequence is TGTGCCAGCAGTTACTCCTGGACAGCTAATTCACCCCTCCACTTT.

For the CDR3, the DNA is TGCAGCGTCGGGACTAGCGGGGCAGATACGCAGTATTTT. Translating gives CSVGTSGADTQYF. The V call is TRBV29-1, the J call TRBJ2-3; 13 bases fit TRBD2. V trimming: 6 bases; J trimming: 4 bases; junction bases outside the gene matches: 1. Germline-derived CDR1 and CDR2 are SQVTM and ANQGSEA. The CDR3 contains 13 residues.

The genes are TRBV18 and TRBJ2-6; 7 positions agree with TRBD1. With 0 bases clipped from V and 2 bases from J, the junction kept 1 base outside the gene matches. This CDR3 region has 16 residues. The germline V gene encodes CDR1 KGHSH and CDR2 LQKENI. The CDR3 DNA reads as TGTGCCAGCTCACCACCCCAGGGGGCTGGGGCCAACGTCCTGACTTTC. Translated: CASSPPQGAGANVLTF.

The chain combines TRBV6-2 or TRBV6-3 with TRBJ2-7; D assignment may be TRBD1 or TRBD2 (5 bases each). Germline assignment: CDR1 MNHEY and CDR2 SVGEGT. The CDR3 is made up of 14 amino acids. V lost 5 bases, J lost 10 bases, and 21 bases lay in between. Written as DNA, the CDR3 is TGTGCCAGCAGTAATACACGGGGCCTAGGCATCCAGTACGTC. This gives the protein CASSNTRGLGIQYV.

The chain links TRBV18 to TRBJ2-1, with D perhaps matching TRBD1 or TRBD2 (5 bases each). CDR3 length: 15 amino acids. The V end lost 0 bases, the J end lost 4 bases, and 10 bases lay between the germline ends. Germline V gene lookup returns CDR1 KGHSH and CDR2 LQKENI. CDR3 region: CASSPPRGKYNEQFF. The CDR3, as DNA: TGTGCCAGCTCACCACCGAGGGGCAAGTACAATGAGCAGTTCTTC. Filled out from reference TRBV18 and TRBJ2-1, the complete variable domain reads NAGVMQNPRHLVRRRGQEARLRCSPMKGHSHVYWYRQLPEEGLKFMVYLQKENIIDESGMPKERFSAEFPKEGPSILRIQQVVRGDSAAYFCASSPPRGKYNEQFFGPGTRLTVL.